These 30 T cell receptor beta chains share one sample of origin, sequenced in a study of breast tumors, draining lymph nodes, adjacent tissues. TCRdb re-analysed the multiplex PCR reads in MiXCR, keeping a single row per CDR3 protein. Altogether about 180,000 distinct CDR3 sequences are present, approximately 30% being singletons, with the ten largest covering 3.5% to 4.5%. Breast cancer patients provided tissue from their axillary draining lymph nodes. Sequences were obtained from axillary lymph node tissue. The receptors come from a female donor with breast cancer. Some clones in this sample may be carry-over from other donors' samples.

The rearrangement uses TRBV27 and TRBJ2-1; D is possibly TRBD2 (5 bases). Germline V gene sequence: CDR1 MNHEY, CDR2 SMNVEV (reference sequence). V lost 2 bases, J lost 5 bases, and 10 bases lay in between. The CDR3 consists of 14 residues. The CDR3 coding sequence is TGTGCCAGCAGTTTACCAGACGGGAACAATGAGCAGTTCTTC. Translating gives CASSLPDGNNEQFF.

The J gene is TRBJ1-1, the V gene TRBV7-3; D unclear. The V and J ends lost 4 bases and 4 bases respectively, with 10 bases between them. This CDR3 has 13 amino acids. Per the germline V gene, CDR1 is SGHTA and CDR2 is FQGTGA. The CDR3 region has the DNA TGTGCCAGCAGCTCGATGGGTGGCACTGAAGCTTTCTTT. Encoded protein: CASSSMGGTEAFF.

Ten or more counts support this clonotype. The CDR3 DNA follows: TGTGCCTGGAGTGTGGGGAAGCCTCCGGATACGCAGTATTTT. Protein: CAWSVGKPPDTQYF. This rearrangement joins TRBV30 to TRBJ2-3; D unclear. The CDR3 is 14 residues long. V lost 0 bases and J lost 6, with 13 bases in between. Germline V lookup: CDR1 GTSNPN, CDR2 SVGIG (reference sequence).

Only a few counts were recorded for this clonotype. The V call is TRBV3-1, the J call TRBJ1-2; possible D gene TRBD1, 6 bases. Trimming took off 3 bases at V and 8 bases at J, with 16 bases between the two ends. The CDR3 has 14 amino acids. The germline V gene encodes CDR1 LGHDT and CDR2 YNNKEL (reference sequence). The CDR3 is CASSHLDRIRGYTF. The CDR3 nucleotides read TGTGCCAGCAGCCACCTCGACAGGATTAGAGGCTACACCTTC. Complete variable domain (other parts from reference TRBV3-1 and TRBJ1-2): DTAVSQTPKYLVTQMGNDKSIKCEQNLGHDTMYWYKQDSKKFLKIMFSYNNKELIINETVPNRFSPKSPDKAHLNLHINSLELGDSAVYFCASSHLDRIRGYTFGSGTRLTVV.

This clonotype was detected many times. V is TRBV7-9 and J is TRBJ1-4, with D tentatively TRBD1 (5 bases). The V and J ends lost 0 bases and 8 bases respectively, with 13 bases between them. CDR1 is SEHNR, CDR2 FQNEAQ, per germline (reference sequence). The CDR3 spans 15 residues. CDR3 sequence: CASSLAVAGTEKLFF. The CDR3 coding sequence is TGTGCCAGCAGCTTAGCCGTGGCAGGGACGGAAAAACTGTTTTTT.

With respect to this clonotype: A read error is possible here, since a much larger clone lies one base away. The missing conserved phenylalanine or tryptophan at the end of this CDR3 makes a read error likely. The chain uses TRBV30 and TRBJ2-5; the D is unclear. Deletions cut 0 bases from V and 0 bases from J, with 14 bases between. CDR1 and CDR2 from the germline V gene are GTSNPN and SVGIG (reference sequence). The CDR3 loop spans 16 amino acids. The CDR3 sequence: CAWSVHQGNYQETQYL. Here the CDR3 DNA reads TGTGCCTGGAGTGTACATCAAGGGAACTACCAAGAGACCCAGTACCTC.

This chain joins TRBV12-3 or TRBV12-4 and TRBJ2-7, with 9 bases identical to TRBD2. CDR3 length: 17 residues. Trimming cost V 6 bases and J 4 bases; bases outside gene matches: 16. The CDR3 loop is CASSPDGRGTSGYEQYF. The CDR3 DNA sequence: TGTGCCAGCAGCCCAGATGGTAGGGGAACTAGCGGGTACGAGCAGTACTTC.

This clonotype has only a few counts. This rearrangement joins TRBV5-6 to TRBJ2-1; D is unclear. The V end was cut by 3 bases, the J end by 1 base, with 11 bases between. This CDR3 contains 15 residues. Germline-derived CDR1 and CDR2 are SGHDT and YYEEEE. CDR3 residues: CASSSASRSYNEQFF. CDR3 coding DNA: TGTGCCAGCAGCTCCGCGTCAAGGTCCTACAATGAGCAGTTCTTC.

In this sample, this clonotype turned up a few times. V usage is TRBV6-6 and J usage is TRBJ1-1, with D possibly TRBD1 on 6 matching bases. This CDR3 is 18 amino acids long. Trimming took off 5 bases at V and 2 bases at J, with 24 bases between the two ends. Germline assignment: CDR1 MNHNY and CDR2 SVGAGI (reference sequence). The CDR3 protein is CASSADRWLPPSNTEAFF. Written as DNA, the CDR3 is TGTGCCAGCAGTGCCGACAGGTGGTTACCCCCAAGTAACACTGAAGCTTTCTTT.

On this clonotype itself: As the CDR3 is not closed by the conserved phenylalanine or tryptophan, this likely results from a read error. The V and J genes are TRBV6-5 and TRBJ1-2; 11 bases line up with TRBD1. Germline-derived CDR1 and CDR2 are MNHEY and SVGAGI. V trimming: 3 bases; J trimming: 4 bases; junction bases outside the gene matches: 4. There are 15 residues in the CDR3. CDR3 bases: TGTGCCAGCAGTTATGACGGGACAGGGGGCTATGGCTACACCCTC. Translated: CASSYDGTGGYGYTL.

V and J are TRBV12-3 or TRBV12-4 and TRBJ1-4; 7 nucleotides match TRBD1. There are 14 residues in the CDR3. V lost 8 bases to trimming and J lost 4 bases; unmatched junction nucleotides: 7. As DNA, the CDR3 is TGTGCCAGCGGGGACAGTGATCGTAATGAAAAACTGTTTTTT. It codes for CASGDSDRNEKLFF.

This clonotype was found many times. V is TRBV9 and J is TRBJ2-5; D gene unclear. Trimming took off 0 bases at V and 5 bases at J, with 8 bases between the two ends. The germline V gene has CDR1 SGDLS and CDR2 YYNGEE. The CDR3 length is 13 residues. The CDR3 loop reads CASSVASLETQYF. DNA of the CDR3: TGTGCCAGCAGCGTAGCTAGTTTGGAGACCCAGTACTTC.

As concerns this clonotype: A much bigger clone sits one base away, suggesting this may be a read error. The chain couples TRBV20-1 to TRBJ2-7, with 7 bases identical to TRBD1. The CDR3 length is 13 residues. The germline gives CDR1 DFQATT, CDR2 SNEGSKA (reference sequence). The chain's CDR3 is CSALTGLTYEQCF. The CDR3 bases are TGCAGTGCTCTGACAGGGCTTACCTACGAGCAGTGCTTC.

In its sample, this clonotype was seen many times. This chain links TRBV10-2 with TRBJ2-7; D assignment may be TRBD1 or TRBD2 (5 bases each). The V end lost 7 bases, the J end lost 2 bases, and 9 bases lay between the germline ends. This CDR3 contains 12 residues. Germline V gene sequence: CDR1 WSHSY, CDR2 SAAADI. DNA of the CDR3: TGCGCCAGCACAGGGACCCCCTACGAGCAGTACTTC. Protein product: CASTGTPYEQYF.

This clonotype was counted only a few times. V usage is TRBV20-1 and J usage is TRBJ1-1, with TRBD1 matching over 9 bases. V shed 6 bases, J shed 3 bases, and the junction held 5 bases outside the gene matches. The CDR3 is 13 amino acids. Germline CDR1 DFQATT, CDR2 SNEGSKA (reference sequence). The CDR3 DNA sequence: TGCAGTGCCCTGACAGGGGGTGACACTGAAGCTTTCTTT. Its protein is CSALTGGDTEAFF.

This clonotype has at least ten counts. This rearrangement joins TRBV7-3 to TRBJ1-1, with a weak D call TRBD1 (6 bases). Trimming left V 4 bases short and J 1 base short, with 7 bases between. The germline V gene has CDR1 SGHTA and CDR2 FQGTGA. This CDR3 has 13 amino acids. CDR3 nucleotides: TGTGCCAGCAGCTCGACAGGGAACACTGAAGCTTTCTTT. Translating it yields CASSSTGNTEAFF.

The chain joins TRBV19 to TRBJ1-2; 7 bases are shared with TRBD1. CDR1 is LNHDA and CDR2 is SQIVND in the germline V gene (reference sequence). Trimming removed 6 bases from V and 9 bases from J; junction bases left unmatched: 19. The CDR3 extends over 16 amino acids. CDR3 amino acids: CASSTYRLGQTCCYTF. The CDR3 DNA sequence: TGTGCCAGTAGCACTTATAGGTTGGGACAGACTTGTTGCTACACCTTC.

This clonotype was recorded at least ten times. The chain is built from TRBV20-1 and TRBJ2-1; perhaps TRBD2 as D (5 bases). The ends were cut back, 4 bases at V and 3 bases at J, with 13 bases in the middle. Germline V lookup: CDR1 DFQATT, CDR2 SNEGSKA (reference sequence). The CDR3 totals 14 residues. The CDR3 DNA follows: TGCAGTGCTATGTGGGAGCGGAGCTACAATGAGCAGTTCTTC. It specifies CSAMWERSYNEQFF.

The chain's CDR3 is CASREDGGSYELFF. The CDR3 coding sequence is TGTGCCAGCAGAGAGGACGGCGGGTCCTACGAGCTGTTTTTT. The chain links TRBV6-5 to TRBJ2-2; TRBD2 is a possible D gene (5 bases). Trimming cost V 6 bases and J 11 bases, with 19 bases left between them. Looked up from germline, CDR1 is MNHEY and CDR2 is SVGAGI. CDR3 length: 14 amino acids.

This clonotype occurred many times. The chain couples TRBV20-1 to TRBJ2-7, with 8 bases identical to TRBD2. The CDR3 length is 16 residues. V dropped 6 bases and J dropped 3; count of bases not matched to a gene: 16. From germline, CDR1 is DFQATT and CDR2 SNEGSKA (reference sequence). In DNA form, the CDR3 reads TGCAGTGCGCCGGACGACACCGGGACTAGTATCTACGAGCAGTACTTC. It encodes CSAPDDTGTSIYEQYF.

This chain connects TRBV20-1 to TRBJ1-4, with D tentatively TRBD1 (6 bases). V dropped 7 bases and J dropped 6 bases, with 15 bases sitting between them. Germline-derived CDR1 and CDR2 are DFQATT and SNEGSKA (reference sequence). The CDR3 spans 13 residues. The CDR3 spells CSGGSGADEKLFF. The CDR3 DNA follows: TGCAGTGGCGGATCAGGGGCAGATGAAAAACTGTTTTTT.

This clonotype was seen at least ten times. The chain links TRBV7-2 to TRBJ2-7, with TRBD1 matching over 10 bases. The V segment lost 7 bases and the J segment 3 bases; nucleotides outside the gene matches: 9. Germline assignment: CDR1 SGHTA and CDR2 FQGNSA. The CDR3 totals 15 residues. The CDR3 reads CASNDRDRGDYEQYF. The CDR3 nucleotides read TGTGCCAGCAACGACCGGGACAGGGGCGACTACGAGCAGTACTTC. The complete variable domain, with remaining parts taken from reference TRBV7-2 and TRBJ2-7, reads GAGVSQSPSNKVTEKGKDVELRCDPISGHTALYWYRQSLGQGLEFLIYFQGNSAPDKSGLPSDRFSAERTGGSVSTLTIQRTQQEDSAVYLCASNDRDRGDYEQYFGPGTRLTVT.

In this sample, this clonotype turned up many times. CDR3 protein: CASSKPGTMGGYTF. DNA of the CDR3: TGCGCCAGCAGCAAACCCGGGACGATGGGTGGCTACACCTTC. The rearrangement joins TRBV5-1 to TRBJ1-2; D perhaps matches TRBD1 (5 bases). V was clipped by 4 bases and J by 7 bases, with 17 bases between them. There are 14 residues in the CDR3. CDR1 SGHRS and CDR2 YFSETQ come from the germline V gene.

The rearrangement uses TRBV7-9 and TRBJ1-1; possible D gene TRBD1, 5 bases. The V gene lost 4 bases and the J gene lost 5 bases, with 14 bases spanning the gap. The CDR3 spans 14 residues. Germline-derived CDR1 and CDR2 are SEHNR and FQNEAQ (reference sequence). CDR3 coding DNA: TGTGCCAGCAGCTCTCAGAGCCGGGGGACTGAAGCTTTCTTT. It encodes CASSSQSRGTEAFF.

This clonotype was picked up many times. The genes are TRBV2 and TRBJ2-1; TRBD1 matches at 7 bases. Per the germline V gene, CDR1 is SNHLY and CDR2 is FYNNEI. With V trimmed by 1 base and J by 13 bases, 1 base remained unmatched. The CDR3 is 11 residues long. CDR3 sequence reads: CASSEGTGQFF. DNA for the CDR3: TGTGCCAGCAGTGAAGGGACAGGACAGTTCTTC.

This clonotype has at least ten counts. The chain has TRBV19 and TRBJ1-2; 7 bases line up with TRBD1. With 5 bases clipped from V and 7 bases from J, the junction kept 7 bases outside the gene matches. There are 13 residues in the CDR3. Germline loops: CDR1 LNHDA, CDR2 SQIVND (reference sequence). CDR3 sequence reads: CASSFDREGGYTF. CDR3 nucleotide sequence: TGTGCCAGTAGTTTCGACAGGGAGGGTGGCTACACCTTC.

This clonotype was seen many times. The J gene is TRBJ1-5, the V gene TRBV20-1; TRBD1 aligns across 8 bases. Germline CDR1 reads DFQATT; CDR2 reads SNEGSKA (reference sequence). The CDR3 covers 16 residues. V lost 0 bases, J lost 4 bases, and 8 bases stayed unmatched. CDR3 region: CSARDPRQGFNQPQHF. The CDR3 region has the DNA TGCAGTGCTAGAGATCCGAGACAGGGGTTTAATCAGCCCCAGCATTTT.

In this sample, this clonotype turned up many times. CDR3 coding DNA: TGCAGCTCCTCTCGCCAGGGCGGGGAGACCCAGTACTTC. The encoded protein is CSSSRQGGETQYF. This chain links TRBV29-1 with TRBJ2-5; D tentatively fits TRBD1 or TRBD2 (5 bases each). Germline values: CDR1 SQVTM, CDR2 ANQGSEA. The CDR3 contains 13 residues. The V end was cut by 8 bases, the J end by 5 bases, with 18 bases between.

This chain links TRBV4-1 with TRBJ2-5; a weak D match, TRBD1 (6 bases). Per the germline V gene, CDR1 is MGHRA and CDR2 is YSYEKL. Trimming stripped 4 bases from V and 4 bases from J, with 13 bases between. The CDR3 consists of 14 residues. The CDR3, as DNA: TGCGCCAGCAGCCCGAGCGTAGGGGGAGAGACCCAGTACTTC. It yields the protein CASSPSVGGETQYF.

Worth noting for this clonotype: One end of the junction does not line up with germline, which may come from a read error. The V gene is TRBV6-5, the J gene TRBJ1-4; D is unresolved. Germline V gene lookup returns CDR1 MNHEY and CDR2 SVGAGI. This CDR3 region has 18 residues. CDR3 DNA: TGTGCCAGCAGTCACTCGGACCAAGCGACGGCAACTAATGAAAAACTGTTTTTT. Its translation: CASSHSDQATATNEKLFF.